Given below is one T cell receptor (beta chain) in context. This clone was counted once. It lacks a known antigen. No quality values exist for individual bases; no much larger clone is one base distant. The library was prepared using the immunoSEQ multiplex PCR assay. Rearranged TCR beta chain sequences were amplified with the hsTCRB Kit following the manufacturer's protocol. An Illumina MiSeq was used to sequence the TCRB libraries. The authors processed their data as follows. The kit vendor's proprietary platform handled demultiplexing, trimming and gene mapping. The source is immuneACCESS, and TCRdb retained only in-frame sequences with V and J called. Part of the clones is not carried over; for the studies checked, unresolved V genes explain less than half of this, and the remainder is unexplained. The V and J calls and the clone size are those of that table, but D and trimming were determined from the DNA. Here the sample has tens of thousands of clones; 75% to 90% occur a single time. The ten most abundant clones make up around 3.5% of the sample.

The junction shows trimming of 4 bases on V and 5 bases on J, plus 12 bases between the germline ends. From its cysteine to its phenylalanine, the CDR3 spans 13 amino acids. The DNA shown is the 39-base CDR3, in frame from base 1. Taken from the germline V gene, the CDR1 and CDR2 loops are SQVTM and ANQGSEA. This sample is drawn from a study of a mutant IDH1 vaccine in newly diagnosed glioma (dated by TCRdb to about 2021). Study-wide context: In the chemotherapy-containing groups, vaccination started alongside temozolomide cycles, whereas in patients who had radiotherapy alone it started 4-6 weeks after radiotherapy. Prior to enrollment, standard therapy consisting of radiotherapy alone, temozolomide alone, or radiochemotherapy with temozolomide had been administered to patients, with the combination being received by most patients. Peripheral blood samples were drawn at six visits, namely V03 (baseline), V05, V07, V10, V12 and V13. Of the 25 to 35 patients who were treated, 62.5% were male and approximately 40% were female, and the mean age was around 41 years. The week-35 safety follow-up was designated visit V12, and the week-47 end of study was designated visit V13. For exploratory analyses, longitudinal TCRB deep sequencing was carried out in about two dozen treated patients wherever samples were available. General study outcomes and caveats: Pseudoprogression seemed to be unrelated to changes in the top peripheral T cell clonotypes found by TCRB sequencing. The authors noted that analyses of patient blood samples could not be reproduced because of sample limitations. Availability determined which PBMC samples were chosen for TCRB deep sequencing. Across multiple MHC alleles, vaccine-induced immune responses were seen in approximately 93% of patients.

Explained via the paper, the time point label denotes: week 47, end of study. Every vaccine dose consisted of 300 ug of a 20-mer mutant IDH1 peptide in Montanide, administered subcutaneously together with topical imiquimod. Patients were given eight vaccinations, in weeks 1, 3, 5, 7, 11, 15, 19 and 23, which matched visits V03 through V10. Donors had newly diagnosed WHO grade 3 or 4 IDH1-mutant astrocytomas with loss of nuclear ATRX. The samples were drawn from NOA16, a multicentre, single-arm, open-label phase I trial in Germany that tested a mutant IDH1 peptide vaccine in humans for the first time. Genomic DNA for TCRB sequencing was isolated from EDTA blood with the DNeasy Blood and Tissue Kit.

The sample was PBMCs, taken from a glioma patient whose treatment included an IDH1 peptide vaccine. The receptor comes from a woman between 45 and 65 years old with glioma. The V and J segments used are TRBV29-1 and TRBJ2-1, with no reliable assignment of the D segment. The nucleotide sequence reads TGCAGCGTTGGCCTCTTTGGGGACAATGAGCAGTTCTTC. This gives the protein CSVGLFGDNEQFF.